This TCR beta chain appears in the sequencing data of a study of PD-1 blockade in classical Hodgkin lymphoma. Study-level findings and limits: TCR diversity in CD4+, not CD8+, cells rose significantly by C4D1. Possible causes of repertoire differences, disease activity or prior therapy, remain undefined. Relative to healthy donors, newly diagnosed patients reportedly had lower baseline TCR diversity, which was reported as lower still in relapsed/refractory patients.

Each and every patient relapsed after autologous stem cell transplantation, and patients got differing brentuximab vedotin exposure. CD4+ T cells were purified from thawed PBMCs by negative selection. As to this clone: Its antigen is not identified.

TCRdb's table, derived via immunoSEQ multiplex PCR, lists solely in-frame clones and lacks some. The table has about 35,000 clones, 75% to 95% seen once; the top ten hold 0.2% to 0.3%. CDR3 length equals 17 residues. The J segment lost 5 bases and the V segment lost 4 bases, leaving 12 bases of the junction unmatched. This chain connects TRBV23-1 to TRBJ1-2; the match to TRBD1 covers 11 bases. TRBV23-1 is an ORF, with its function uncertain. The clonotype was recovered from a human donor with classical Hodgkin lymphoma. This specimen consisted of CD4+ T cells from blood, obtained at baseline. The CDR3, as DNA: TGCGCCAGCAGTCTAAGGGGCCGGGACAGGGGGATTTATGGCTACACCTTC. As protein: CASSLRGRDRGIYGYTF.